This T cell receptor beta chain was sequenced in a study of regulatory T cells. The CDR3 consists of 11 residues. Trimming removed 6 bases from V and 1 base from J, with 4 bases in between. The germline V gene has CDR1 MNHEY and CDR2 SVGAGI. Primers: 52 TRBV forward and 13 TRBJ reverse. Assay used: immunoSEQ multiplex PCR; TCRdb lists only in-frame clones, some missing. The sample lists tens of thousands of clones; 90% to 95% were seen once. Sequenced: CD8+ T cells sorted from blood. The chain is built from TRBV6-5 and TRBJ2-7; D is unclear. The receptor was isolated from a child aged 2 to 10 with CD3G deficiency. CDR3: CASSRSYEQYF. In nucleotides, the CDR3 is TGTGCCAGCAGCAGATCCTACGAGCAGTACTTC.